These T cell receptor beta chains were read from a single sample in a study of neoadjuvant anti-PD-1 for oral cavity cancer. Clones were read by immunoSEQ multiplex PCR, and TCRdb kept only the in-frame ones, dropping some. The repertoire holds over 10,000 clones, with 50% to 80% as singletons. Material: PBMCs, obtained before nivolumab (anti-PD-1) treatment. The receptor set was obtained from a person aged 40 to 85 with oral cavity squamous cell carcinoma. CDR3s include the opening cysteine and the closing phenylalanine or tryptophan. Each record gives: V gene, clone size, J gene, CDR3 protein. Size tells how often a clone was seen (once, few, many) or the class of an expanded clone, and some rows leave it out.

>TRBV29-1|NA|TRBJ2-7
CSVYRDYEQYF
>TRBV19|NA|TRBJ1-5
CASSVRDRGNQPQHF
>TRBV7-9|NA|TRBJ2-1
CASSLEAAGGTGSYNEQFF
>TRBV5-1|NA|TRBJ2-1
CASSLLAGGEVGEQFF
>TRBV28|few|TRBJ1-5
CATSLRGTEYQPQHF
>TRBV7-9|once|TRBJ2-7
CASSPSLAQYEQYF
>TRBV5-4|NA|TRBJ1-4
CASSLGTATNEKLFF
>TRBV18|NA|TRBJ2-7
CASSPTKTTAYEQYF
>TRBV5-1|NA|TRBJ1-1
CASSYTGGTEAFF
>TRBV6-5|few|TRBJ2-2
CASKKRRNTGELFF
>TRBV6-6|NA|TRBJ2-4
CASSSGGRNIQYF
>TRBV4-1|few|TRBJ2-2
CASSHISGPRNTGELFF
>TRBV27|NA|TRBJ2-3
CASSLSSPRRLAGSTTDTQYF
>TRBV29-1|NA|TRBJ2-2
CSVRTGGTGELFF
>TRBV15|once|TRBJ1-5
CATSRSGNQPQHF
>TRBV14|NA|TRBJ2-5
CASSQDELPRRETQYF
>TRBV13|NA|TRBJ1-3
CASSFGENTIYF
>TRBV15|NA|TRBJ2-1
CATSRAEGQRENEQFF
>TRBV18|NA|TRBJ1-2
CASSPTRAENNYGYTF
>TRBV2|NA|TRBJ1-2
CASSASLSYGYTF
>TRBV4-1|NA|TRBJ2-5
CASSQDRSGAQQETQYF
>TRBV7-8|NA|TRBJ2-2
CASSLSGGTGELFF
>TRBV29-1|NA|TRBJ2-7
CSVVASGRQEEQYF
>TRBV9|NA|TRBJ2-5
CASSPTGAPETQYF
>TRBV11-2|few|TRBJ2-7
CASSLLGRVRDEQYF
>TRBV27|few|TRBJ2-5
CASSLGTSAYQETQYF
>TRBV28|NA|TRBJ2-1
CASTRQGYNEQFF
>TRBV7-9|NA|TRBJ1-6
CASSLVGSPGFRSPLHF
>TRBV6-1|NA|TRBJ1-5
CASNPQGVGNQPQHF
>TRBV28|NA|TRBJ2-3
CASGDTQYF
>TRBV6-5|NA|TRBJ1-2
CASRLTANYGYTF
>TRBV29-1|NA|TRBJ2-3
CSVLGLDPLVDTQYF
>TRBV27|few|TRBJ1-4
CASSPGPGQSNEKLFF
>TRBV6-5|few|TRBJ2-7
CASRTSYYEQYF
>TRBV19|NA|TRBJ2-2
CASRSGANTGELFF
>TRBV5-1|NA|TRBJ1-1
CASSLGTGGSEAFF
>TRBV6-1|NA|TRBJ1-5
CASSEITADQPQHF
>TRBV19|NA|TRBJ1-2
CASSAPDRSNYGYTF
>TRBV6-1|NA|TRBJ2-5
CASSERSQGRETQYF
>TRBV9|NA|TRBJ2-1
CASSVKDGGAMERNEQFF
>TRBV19|NA|TRBJ1-1
CASGEIPGSGAAEAFF
>TRBV10-3|NA|TRBJ2-1
CAIGRGYNEQFF
>TRBV7-2|few|TRBJ1-6
CASSLGVQGTPLHF
>TRBV11-2|NA|TRBJ2-7
CASSPGSGSGYEQYF
>TRBV7-9|few|TRBJ1-1
CASSFPGFNTEAFF